This T cell receptor beta chain was identified during a study of blood T cells in healthy people across ages (dated by TCRdb to 2015 to 2017). Some background on the complete study: In model experiments, template switching captured roughly one uniquely barcoded TCR beta cDNA molecule for every two T cells. Using deep sequencing normalized with unique cDNA molecular identifiers, the study measured how TCR beta repertoire diversity changes with age. Four age groups were formed from the donors: young (average approximately 16 years), middle-aged (around 41), aged (around 68) and long-lived (less than 85). Donors of different ages were randomly distributed across sequencing lanes to avoid experimental bias. For two donors (one aged 18 to 29 and one aged 80 or older), the study analyzed two additional independent replicas of 1 million unique cDNA reads from the same blood draw. Findings and caveats that apply to the study as a whole: There was a strong correlation between observed TCR beta diversity and the percentage of naive T cells measured by flow cytometry. As age increased, observed TCR beta diversity per million T cells dropped in a roughly linear way, and a significant reduction was already evident by age 40. Because donor CMV infection status was unknown, age-related changes in expanded clonotypes were potentially confounded. Because profiling used bulk unsorted PBMCs, naive and antigen-experienced compartments could not be compared conclusively. Estimates of total diversity based on one million sequenced T cells were considered lower bounds and underestimates. Compared with the aged group, the long-lived group had more naive CD4+ T cells, fewer expanded clones and increased TCR diversity, suggesting age selection.

V was cut back by 5 bases and J by 2 bases, leaving a gap of 14 bases between them. The CDR3 spans 15 residues, from the cysteine through the phenylalanine. The DNA shown is the 45-base CDR3, in frame from base 1. CDR1 SGHDT and CDR2 YYEEEE are derived from the germline V gene. Libraries were prepared through 5' RACE. TCRdb records Illumina HiSeq 2500 as the sequencer. The second PCR ran for roughly 6 to 11 cycles and used a J-beta primer mix along with a sample-barcoded 5' primer. A template-switch 5' adaptor carrying 12 random nucleotides introduced a unique molecular identifier onto each TCR beta cDNA molecule. Each sample yielded at least 3 million CDR3-containing paired-end reads. All of the RNA was converted into first-strand cDNA using the Mint cDNA synthesis kit, with a TRBC-specific oligonucleotide serving as the primer. After uracil-DNA glycosylase treatment, a first 18-cycle PCR used universal primers M1SS and BC2_uni_R on all cDNA. From the authors' description of their analysis: Normalization of each sample was performed by random selection of 1 million high-quality reads, each carrying a distinct molecular identifier. Instead of being binned into consensus sequences, reads with shared molecular identifiers were discarded. MiTCR, run with a Q25 quality threshold and the strictest error-elimination algorithm, handled CDR3 identification, clonotype clustering and error correction. A nonparametric unseen species model with Euler transformation was used to estimate a lower bound on total TCR beta diversity. TCRdb cleaned the public reads at Q25 with fastp, built clones with MiXCR and kept in-frame beta chains. When rows share a CDR3 protein, they turn into one entry using the most common DNA and genes. TCRdb's processing, not the authors' own work, is the source of the V and J calls. The sample table lists 800,000 to 950,000 distinct CDR3 sequences, under 40% of them with a count of one. In total, the top ten clones hold around 13% of the sample.

This clonotype was observed a handful of times. Its recognized antigen is unknown. Base qualities are not recorded, but no much larger clone differs from it by a single base. Donors were 40 or so systemically healthy Caucasian individuals from Russia aged about 6 to 100 years. Approximately 10 milliliters of peripheral blood were collected from each donor into EDTA-treated Vacutainer tubes. Ficoll-Paque density-gradient centrifugation was used to isolate PBMCs, with at least 6 million per sample. Trizol reagent was used to extract total RNA from PBMCs, with at least 6 micrograms per sample. Naive CD45RAhigh/CD27high T cell percentages were measured by flow cytometry on a PBMC aliquot from every donor.

Source material: blood. This chain is built from TRBV5-6 and TRBJ1-5; a confident D gene designation cannot be given. This TCR came from a man between 18 and 29 years old in good health. The DNA reads TGTGCCAGCAGTTCCCGGACGGACGGCAATCAGCCCCAGCATTTT. It translates to CASSSRTDGNQPQHF. When the CDR3 is completed using the reference TRBV5-6 and TRBJ1-5 genes on either side, the full variable domain is DAGVTQSPTHLIKTRGQQVTLRCSPKSGHDTVSWYQQALGQGPQFIFQYYEEEERQRGNFPDRFSGHQFPNYSSELNVNALLLGDSALYLCASSSRTDGNQPQHFGDGTRLSIL.